The sequence of this TCR beta chain was determined in a study of cytomegalovirus exposure and HLA in healthy donors. Study-wide results and limits: Immune exposure information comprised only CMV serostatus. A later analysis found common viral pathogens apparently linked to several of the most significant clusters.

This CDR3 is built from 14 residues. Germline CDR1 SEHNR, CDR2 FQNEAQ (reference sequence). V lost 5 bases and J 2 bases, leaving 9 bases between the germline ends. Of note for this clone: What it binds is unknown.

Use of 60 Vbeta and 13 Jbeta primers characterized the PCR. As handled by the study authors: A follow-up analysis tallied 86 million or so unique TCR beta chains, 8.5 million to 14 million shared. TCRdb's copy holds only in-frame clones and misses some; the assay was immunoSEQ multiplex PCR. For V, J and clone size, that table is used; D and trimming come from the DNA. The table lists about 120,000 clones, approximately 83% of them singletons, with more than 1.5% in the top ten. Sequencing input: PBMCs. The clonotype originates from a man aged 35-49 years in good health and CMV-seronegative. The chain has TRBV7-9 and TRBJ2-2; TRBD2 is a possible D gene (5 bases). The CDR3 sequence: CASSNRDNTGELFF. CDR3 DNA: TGTGCCAGCAGCAACCGGGATAACACCGGGGAGCTGTTTTTT.